These 11 T cell receptor beta chains came from one sample sequenced in a study of blood T cell repertoires in COVID-19. The method was immunoSEQ multiplex PCR; TCRdb's version includes in-frame clones alone and lacks a portion of them. This sample has around 27,000 clones, with just under 95% found just once. Sequenced material: peripheral blood. The receptors here all came from a human donor with active COVID-19. The donor label of this sample is uncertain.

The chain combines TRBV4-3 with TRBJ1-1; 7 bases agree with TRBD1. Germline V gene data show CDR1 as LGHNA and CDR2 as YSLEER. The trim removed 3 bases at V and 6 bases at J, leaving 4 bases unmatched. This CDR3 has 13 residues. The CDR3 protein is CASSQNRGSEAFF. The DNA for the CDR3 is TGCGCCAGCAGCCAGAACAGGGGATCTGAAGCTTTCTTT.

The CDR3 DNA reads TGTGCCTGGAGGGGGAGGCAGGGGGGAGCTGAAGCTTTCTTT. Encoded protein: CAWRGRQGGAEAFF. The chain is built from TRBV30 and TRBJ1-1, with 7 bases that match TRBD1. The V segment lost 3 bases and the J segment 6 bases; nucleotides outside the gene matches: 10. Germline CDR1 reads GTSNPN; CDR2 reads SVGIG (reference sequence). The CDR3 is 14 amino acids.

CDR3 DNA: TGTGCCAGTAGTAACCAAGACAGGGGTAACACCGGGGAGCTGTTTTTT. Protein product: CASSNQDRGNTGELFF. V gene TRBV19 combines with J gene TRBJ2-2; the match to TRBD1 covers 8 bases. The junction had 6 bases not matched to a gene; V was cut back by 4 bases and J by 2 bases. Looked up from germline, CDR1 is LNHDA and CDR2 is SQIVND (reference sequence). The CDR3 totals 16 residues.

J is TRBJ1-5 and V is TRBV30; TRBD1 might be the D (5 bases). The CDR3 covers 15 residues. Germline loops: CDR1 GTSNPN, CDR2 SVGIG (reference sequence). Trimming removed 4 bases at V and 3 bases at J, with 16 bases between. The CDR3 bases are TGTGCCTGGATGGGGGGATTGGTGGTCAATCAGCCCCAGCATTTT. As protein: CAWMGGLVVNQPQHF.

The chain is built from TRBV2 and TRBJ2-5; 9 positions agree with TRBD2. Losses at the gene ends were 5 bases for V and 1 base for J; bases not matched to a gene: 8. The CDR3 covers 16 residues. Germline CDR1 SNHLY, CDR2 FYNNEI. Here the CDR3 DNA reads TGTGCCAGCAGTCCTTTAGCGGGGGCCCTCCAAGAGACCCAGTACTTC. This codes for CASSPLAGALQETQYF.

The V call is TRBV18, the J call TRBJ2-2; D possibly corresponds to TRBD2 (5 bases). This CDR3 contains 16 residues. Germline CDR1 is KGHSH and CDR2 is LQKENI. Trimming took 6 bases from V and 1 from J, leaving 15 bases between them. The CDR3 here is CASSLLGLQNTGELFF. In DNA form, the CDR3 reads TGTGCCAGCTCCCTTCTCGGACTTCAGAACACCGGGGAGCTGTTTTTT.

The V and J genes are TRBV7-9 and TRBJ2-4, with a possible D match to TRBD1 (5 bases). Between the trimmed V and J ends, which lost 1 base and 8 bases, there was a span of 24 bases. The CDR3 extends over 18 amino acids. Per the germline V gene, CDR1 is SEHNR and CDR2 is FQNEAQ (reference sequence). DNA for the CDR3: TGTGCCAGCAGCTTAGATCTTCAGGGAATGAGTGGCCCTGACATTCAGTACTTC. Translating it yields CASSLDLQGMSGPDIQYF.

The chain combines TRBV25-1 with TRBJ2-5, with 9 positions matching TRBD2. The V gene's germline CDR1 is MGHDK and CDR2 SYGVNS. The CDR3 has 15 amino acids. V dropped 6 bases and J dropped 2; count of bases not matched to a gene: 7. CDR3 nucleotide sequence: TGTGCCAGCAGATCAACGGGACTAGCTCAAGAGACCCAGTACTTC. This sequence encodes CASRSTGLAQETQYF. The variable domain in full, with the rest retrieved from reference TRBV25-1 and TRBJ2-5, is EADIYQTPRYLVIGTGKKITLECSQTMGHDKMYWYQQDPGMELHLIHYSYGVNSTEKGDLSSESTVSRIRTEHFPLTLESARPSHTSQYLCASRSTGLAQETQYFGPGTRLLVL.

V and J are TRBV5-4 and TRBJ2-5; TRBD2 matches at 7 bases. The CDR3 contains 15 residues. The V and J ends lost 7 bases and 1 base, in that order; junction bases with no gene match: 10. Germline V gene data show CDR1 as SGHNT and CDR2 as YYREEE (reference sequence). The CDR3 protein is CASHWGGTLQETQYF. CDR3 in DNA: TGTGCCAGCCACTGGGGGGGTACACTCCAAGAGACCCAGTACTTC. The variable domain in full, with the rest retrieved from reference TRBV5-4 and TRBJ2-5, is ETGVTQSPTHLIKTRGQQVTLRCSSQSGHNTVSWYQQALGQGPQFIFQYYREEENGRGNFPPRFSGLQFPNYSSELNVNALELDDSALYLCASHWGGTLQETQYFGPGTRLLVL.

V is TRBV6-5 and J is TRBJ2-3, with 8 bases identical to TRBD1. J was trimmed by 7 bases and V by 6 bases; bases with no gene match: 9. CDR3 length: 14 residues. CDR1 and CDR2 (germline): MNHEY, SVGAGI. Here the CDR3 reads CASRTQTGGHTQYF. The CDR3 DNA reads TGTGCCAGCAGAACGCAAACAGGGGGGCATACGCAGTATTTT.

This sequence joins TRBV24-1 and TRBJ2-1; 8 bases are shared with TRBD1. The germline V gene encodes CDR1 KGHDR and CDR2 SFDVKD. The CDR3 spans 15 residues. The trim removed 5 bases at V and 6 bases at J, leaving 8 bases unmatched. DNA for the CDR3: TGTGCCACCAGTGGTCCGGGACAGGCGTCCAATGAGCAGTTCTTC. As protein: CATSGPGQASNEQFF.